Below, 10 T cell receptor beta chains from the same sample are listed, as sequenced in a study of blood T cell repertoires in COVID-19. Profiling relied on immunoSEQ multiplex PCR, and the TCRdb table lists in-frame clones only, not all of them. Seen here are 150,000 to 180,000 clones, under 90% observed once, and the top ten hold about 7.7%. Sequencing input: PBMCs or T cells enriched from blood (not recorded which). Receptor source: a man aged 50 to 60 who had recovered from COVID-19.

This clone was recorded a few times. V and J are TRBV11-3 and TRBJ1-1, with D perhaps TRBD1 (5 bases). This CDR3 region has 13 residues. Germline V gene data show CDR1 as SGHNT and CDR2 as YENEEA. V lost 1 base to trimming and J lost 7 bases, with 10 bases between them. The CDR3 here is CASSLGQGYEAFF. CDR3 bases: TGTGCCAGCAGCTTAGGGCAGGGTTATGAAGCTTTCTTT.

The chain is built from TRBV4-3 and TRBJ2-3; tentatively, D is TRBD2 (7 bases). The CDR3 totals 18 residues. Germline loops: CDR1 LGHNA, CDR2 YSLEER. V shed 0 bases and J shed 2 bases, with 18 bases lying between them. CDR3 sequence: CASSQDGKRGQHTDTQYF. DNA for the CDR3: TGCGCCAGCAGCCAAGATGGGAAGCGGGGACAACACACAGATACGCAGTATTTT.

V usage is TRBV5-6 and J usage is TRBJ2-3; 10 bases fit TRBD1. After removal of 4 bases from V and 4 bases from J, the junction contained 6 bases not matched to a gene. This CDR3 comprises 15 residues. Germline CDR1 and CDR2: SGHDT and YYEEEE. The CDR3 region is CASSGDRGRPDTQYF. The CDR3 bases are TGTGCCAGCAGCGGAGACAGGGGGCGTCCAGATACGCAGTATTTT.

The gene calls are TRBV27 and TRBJ1-5; possible D gene TRBD1, 6 bases. CDR1 is MNHEY and CDR2 is SMNVEV in the germline V gene (reference sequence). This CDR3 comprises 15 residues. The V end was cut by 6 bases, the J end by 5 bases, with 17 bases between. CDR3 sequence reads: CASSPGIGGDQPQHF. Written as DNA, the CDR3 is TGTGCCAGCAGCCCCGGTATAGGGGGGGATCAGCCCCAGCATTTT.

The V gene is TRBV18, the J gene TRBJ2-7, with 9 bases identical to TRBD1. Trimming removed 5 bases from V and 6 bases from J; junction bases left unmatched: 14. Germline CDR1 KGHSH, CDR2 LQKENI. The CDR3 spans 16 residues. The CDR3 here is CASSSVTGTGSGEQYF. The DNA of the CDR3 is TGTGCCAGCTCATCGGTTACCGGGACAGGGTCCGGCGAGCAGTACTTC. Supplemented by reference TRBV18 and TRBJ2-7, the full variable domain reads NAGVMQNPRHLVRRRGQEARLRCSPMKGHSHVYWYRQLPEEGLKFMVYLQKENIIDESGMPKERFSAEFPKEGPSILRIQQVVRGDSAAYFCASSSVTGTGSGEQYFGPGTRLTVT.

The chain joins TRBV5-1 to TRBJ2-7; no clear D. Trimming pared 1 base from V and 2 bases from J, leaving 10 bases between. Germline CDR1 is SGHRS and CDR2 is YFSETQ. The CDR3 consists of 14 residues. CDR3 sequence: CASSLLPGTYEQYF. In nucleotides, the CDR3 is TGCGCCAGCAGCTTGCTTCCGGGTACCTACGAGCAGTACTTC.

This sequence joins TRBV2 and TRBJ1-2; 7 nucleotides line up with TRBD1. J was trimmed by 7 bases and V by 4 bases; bases with no gene match: 9. CDR1 SNHLY and CDR2 FYNNEI come from the germline V gene. The CDR3 spans 14 residues. This chain's CDR3 is CASSALGGAGGYTF. The CDR3 DNA reads TGTGCCAGCAGTGCGTTAGGGGGCGCCGGTGGCTACACCTTC.

This chain connects TRBV4-2 to TRBJ1-1, with D unclear. V lost 1 base and J lost 1, with 13 bases in between. There are 16 residues in the CDR3. The germline V gene has CDR1 LGHNA and CDR2 YNFKEQ. The CDR3 sequence: CASSQGSQQTNTEAFF. The CDR3 nucleotides read TGTGCCAGCAGCCAAGGTTCCCAACAGACGAACACTGAAGCTTTCTTT.

The J gene is TRBJ1-1, the V gene TRBV27, with D unresolved. CDR3 length: 16 residues. Germline V CDR1 and CDR2: MNHEY, SMNVEV (reference sequence). The ends were cut back, 5 bases at V and 4 bases at J, with 20 bases in the middle. CDR3 region: CASSIRGTPAPTEAFF. Here the CDR3 DNA reads TGTGCCAGCAGTATACGGGGAACACCAGCCCCCACTGAAGCTTTCTTT.

The V gene is TRBV5-4, the J gene TRBJ2-1; TRBD2 matches at 8 bases. The CDR3 has 15 residues. The ends lost 3 bases at V and 0 bases at J; junction bases unmatched: 2. CDR1 and CDR2 from the germline V gene are SGHNT and YYREEE (reference sequence). The CDR3 DNA reads TGTGCCAGCAGCTCCACTAGCGGCTCCTACAATGAGCAGTTCTTC. Its translation is CASSSTSGSYNEQFF.